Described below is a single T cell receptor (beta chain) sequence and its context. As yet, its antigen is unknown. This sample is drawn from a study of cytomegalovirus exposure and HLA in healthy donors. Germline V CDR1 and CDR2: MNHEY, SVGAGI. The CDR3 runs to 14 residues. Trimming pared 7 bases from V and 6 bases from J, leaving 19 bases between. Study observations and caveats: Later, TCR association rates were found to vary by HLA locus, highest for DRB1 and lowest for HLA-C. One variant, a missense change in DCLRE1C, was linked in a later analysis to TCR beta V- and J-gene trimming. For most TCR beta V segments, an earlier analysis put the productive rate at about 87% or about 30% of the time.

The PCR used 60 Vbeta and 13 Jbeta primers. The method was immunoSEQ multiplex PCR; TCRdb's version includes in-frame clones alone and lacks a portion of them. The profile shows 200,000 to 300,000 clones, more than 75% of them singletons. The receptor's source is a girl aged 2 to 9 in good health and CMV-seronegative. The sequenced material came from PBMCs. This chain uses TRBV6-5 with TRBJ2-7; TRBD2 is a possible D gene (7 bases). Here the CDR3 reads CASNRSGKGGEQYF. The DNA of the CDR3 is TGTGCCAGCAACCGCAGCGGGAAGGGGGGCGAGCAGTACTTC.